One sample yielded the 9 T cell receptor beta chains listed below, sequenced in a study of regulatory T cells in long-lasting Graves disease. Time point meaning: newly diagnosed GD, antithyroid drugs for less than 3 months. RNA from PBMCs was the source of the TCR library. Sequencing libraries for TCR beta were prepared with iRepertoire HTBI primers and Arm-PCR of CDR3 regions. TCRdb re-analysed the multiplex PCR reads in MiXCR, keeping a single row per CDR3 protein. Of 360,000 or so distinct CDR3 sequences in the sample, 16% were seen once. This sample was also put to use in a study of T cells in Graves' hyperthyroidism and ophthalmopathy.

The material was peripheral blood mononuclear cells (PBMCs), obtained at new diagnosis, from a patient treated with antithyroid drugs. The receptors derive from a man between 40 and 49 years old with Graves disease.

The J gene is TRBJ2-1, the V gene TRBV6-1, with D perhaps matching TRBD2 (7 bases). The CDR3 is 16 amino acids. With 6 bases removed from V and 0 bases from J, the gap between germline ends came to 15 bases. Germline V gives CDR1 MNHNS, CDR2 SASEGT. CDR3 in DNA: TGTGCCAGCAGCCGCGGGGGCCTCTACTCCTACAATGAGCAGTTCTTC. Its protein product is CASSRGGLYSYNEQFF.

This clonotype came up many times. The chain links TRBV28 to TRBJ2-7; D ambiguous. CDR1 MDHEN and CDR2 SYDVKM come from the germline V gene. Trimming took off 6 bases at V and 6 bases at J, with 9 bases between the two ends. CDR3 size: 11 residues. The CDR3 loop is CASRSDLEQYF. DNA of the CDR3: TGTGCCAGCAGATCCGATCTCGAGCAGTACTTC.

The chain combines TRBV20-1 with TRBJ2-5, with D perhaps matching TRBD2 (6 bases). The length of the CDR3 is 11 residues. Germline assignment: CDR1 DFQATT and CDR2 SNEGSKA (reference sequence). V dropped 0 bases and J dropped 9 bases, with 8 bases sitting between them. The CDR3 sequence is CSARERRAQYF. In DNA form, the CDR3 reads TGCAGTGCTAGAGAGAGGAGGGCCCAGTACTTC.

The chain carries TRBV7-2 and TRBJ2-7; D is undetermined. The germline V gene encodes CDR1 SGHTA and CDR2 FQGNSA. The CDR3 is made up of 14 amino acids. Trimming left V 5 bases short and J 2 bases short, with 13 bases between. The CDR3 is CASSPDGLTYEQYF. The CDR3 DNA reads as TGTGCCAGCAGCCCGGACGGCTTAACCTACGAGCAGTACTTC.

Of note for this clonotype: This likely reflects a read error, since a far larger clone is one base away. The chain combines TRBV10-2 with TRBJ2-7; the match to TRBD2 covers 9 bases. Germline V lookup: CDR1 WSHSY, CDR2 SAAADI. J gave up 7 bases and V 4 bases, and 11 bases lay outside the gene matches. The CDR3 consists of 15 residues. The CDR3 sequence: CASSGETSGYNEQYF. CDR3 DNA sequence: TGCGCCAGCAGTGGAGAGACTAGCGGATACAATGAGCAGTACTTC.

This clonotype was seen at least ten times. The V call is TRBV5-1, the J call TRBJ2-3; D not resolved. The germline V gene has CDR1 SGHRS and CDR2 YFSETQ. V was trimmed by 1 base and J by 1 base, leaving 7 bases between them. This CDR3 spans 14 amino acids. The CDR3 DNA reads as TGCGCCAGCAGCTTGAAAGATGGCACAGATACGCAGTATTTT. It specifies CASSLKDGTDTQYF.

This clonotype was picked up many times. This chain uses TRBV18 with TRBJ2-5; D gene ambiguous. CDR1 is KGHSH and CDR2 is LQKENI in the germline V gene. V lost 3 bases, J lost 0 bases, and 2 bases lay in between. This CDR3 region has 12 residues. CDR3 sequence (DNA): TGTGCCAGCTCACCGGACCAAGAGACCCAGTACTTC. It is translated as CASSPDQETQYF. Full variable domain (outside the CDR3, taken from reference TRBV18 and TRBJ2-5): NAGVMQNPRHLVRRRGQEARLRCSPMKGHSHVYWYRQLPEEGLKFMVYLQKENIIDESGMPKERFSAEFPKEGPSILRIQQVVRGDSAAYFCASSPDQETQYFGPGTRLLVL.

V and J are TRBV20-1 and TRBJ2-3; 12 bases are a match to TRBD2. The CDR3 is made up of 15 amino acids. Per the germline V gene, CDR1 is DFQATT and CDR2 is SNEGSKA (reference sequence). The V segment lost 3 bases and the J segment 6 bases; nucleotides outside the gene matches: 7. CDR3 bases: TGCAGTGCTAGCAGCCTAGCGGGGGGGCTGGATACGCAGTATTTT. It yields the protein CSASSLAGGLDTQYF.

There are many counts of this clonotype. The V gene is TRBV4-1, the J gene TRBJ2-1; D is possibly TRBD2 (5 bases). The CDR3 covers 14 residues. Trimming stripped 8 bases from V and 8 bases from J, with 19 bases between. Germline CDR1 and CDR2: MGHRA and YSYEKL. The CDR3 here is CASSGVLTIDEQFF. The CDR3 nucleotides are TGCGCCAGCTCCGGGGTATTGACCATTGATGAGCAGTTCTTC.